One sample yielded the 25 T cell receptor beta chains listed below, sequenced in a study of identical twins (dated by TCRdb to the mid-2010s). The library came from 5' RACE. The reads were generated on an Illumina HiSeq 2000. The public reads were run again by TCRdb, first through fastp at Q25 and then through MiXCR, and only productive beta chains were kept. Under each unique CDR3 protein, matching rows form one entry showing the most common genes and DNA. The sample has a few hundred thousand distinct CDR3 sequences on record, 6.5% of them singletons. The ten largest clones add up to more than 12% of the sample. A further study also used this sample, focusing on T cells expressing NK-cell markers.

Input material: CD8+ T cells sorted from blood. The receptor set was obtained from a woman aged 18-29 years in good health.

This clonotype came up a few times. The chain links TRBV7-2 to TRBJ2-1; tentatively, D is TRBD1 (6 bases). The CDR3 covers 16 residues. The V and J ends lost 5 bases and 8 bases respectively, with 22 bases between them. Germline loops: CDR1 SGHTA, CDR2 FQGNSA. The CDR3, as DNA: TGTGCCAGCAGCCGCTCGCCTCGGGACAATAGGGATGAGCAGTTCTTC. This gives the protein CASSRSPRDNRDEQFF. The full variable domain, with the rest looked up from reference TRBV7-2 and TRBJ2-1, is GAGVSQSPSNKVTEKGKDVELRCDPISGHTALYWYRQSLGQGLEFLIYFQGNSAPDKSGLPSDRFSAERTGGSVSTLTIQRTQQEDSAVYLCASSRSPRDNRDEQFFGPGTRLTVL.

This clonotype was counted only a few times. V gene TRBV12-3 or TRBV12-4 combines with J gene TRBJ2-1; the D call may be TRBD1 or TRBD2 (5 bases each). CDR3 length equals 13 residues. Trimming took off 8 bases at V and 5 bases at J, with 13 bases between the two ends. CDR3 sequence: CASVRGGDNEQFF. CDR3 nucleotide sequence: TGTGCCAGCGTCCGTGGGGGAGACAATGAGCAGTTCTTC.

The J gene is TRBJ2-3, the V gene TRBV7-6; 9 nucleotides agree with TRBD2. Germline CDR1 is SGHVS and CDR2 is FNYEAQ. The trim removed 5 bases at V and 4 bases at J, leaving 16 bases unmatched. The CDR3 is 18 amino acids. CDR3 loop: CASSVAGTSPDLADTQYF. The CDR3 DNA follows: TGTGCCAGCAGCGTGGCCGGGACTAGCCCCGATCTAGCAGATACGCAGTATTTT.

The chain combines TRBV13 with TRBJ2-1, with 9 bases identical to TRBD2. CDR1 PRHDT and CDR2 FYEKMQ come from the germline V gene (reference sequence). The CDR3 loop spans 16 amino acids. The V segment lost 5 bases and the J segment 7 bases; nucleotides outside the gene matches: 12. The CDR3 nucleotides read TGTGCCAGCAGCCCTCGACTAGCGGAGACAGATAATGAGCAGTTCTTC. The encoded protein is CASSPRLAETDNEQFF.

The chain employs TRBV5-1 and TRBJ1-2, with D uncertain. V lost 1 base and J 14 bases, leaving 12 bases between the germline ends. There are 11 residues in the CDR3. Germline CDR1 reads SGHRS; CDR2 reads YFSETQ. CDR3 DNA sequence: TGCGCCAGCAGCTTGATGGGCGTCGTAACCTTC. Amino acids: CASSLMGVVTF.

This clonotype was picked up many times. The gene calls are TRBV29-1 and TRBJ1-2; D gene unclear. With 2 bases removed from V and 6 bases from J, the gap between germline ends came to 7 bases. From germline, CDR1 is SQVTM and CDR2 ANQGSEA. The CDR3 is 11 residues long. DNA for the CDR3: TGCAGCGTTGAAAACAGACATGGCTACACCTTC. The encoded protein is CSVENRHGYTF.

This clonotype appeared many times. The V call is TRBV12-3 or TRBV12-4, the J call TRBJ1-4; D perhaps matches TRBD1 (5 bases). The CDR3 loop spans 13 amino acids. The V end lost 3 bases, the J end lost 13 bases, and 15 bases lay between the germline ends. CDR3 nucleotides: TGTGCCAGCAGTTTCGCACAGGCGACGAGACTGTTTTTT. It translates to CASSFAQATRLFF.

This clonotype was picked up a small number of times. The genes are TRBV7-9 and TRBJ2-7; D possibly corresponds to TRBD2 (6 bases). V was cut by 4 bases and J by 6 bases, with 16 bases left in between. The CDR3 covers 14 residues. Per the germline V gene, CDR1 is SEHNR and CDR2 is FQNEAQ (reference sequence). Here the CDR3 DNA reads TGTGCCAGCAGCTCCCCGGGGGAAATAGCCGAGCAGTACTTC. Encoded protein: CASSSPGEIAEQYF. The full variable domain, with the rest looked up from reference TRBV7-9 and TRBJ2-7, is DTGVSQNPRHKITKRGQNVTFRCDPISEHNRLYWYRQTLGQGPEFLTYFQNEAQLEKSRLLSDRFSAERPKGSFSTLEIQRTEQGDSAMYLCASSSPGEIAEQYFGPGTRLTVT.

The chain couples TRBV27 to TRBJ2-1, with TRBD2 matching 7 bases. From germline, CDR1 is MNHEY and CDR2 SMNVEV (reference sequence). J was trimmed by 2 bases and V by 7 bases; bases with no gene match: 5. The CDR3 extends over 14 amino acids. CDR3 bases: TGTGCCAGCAACCCAGCGGGGCCCTACAATGAGCAGTTCTTC. Translation: CASNPAGPYNEQFF.

This clonotype was picked up a small number of times. The chain combines TRBV20-1 with TRBJ2-1; 7 bases fit TRBD2. CDR3 length: 16 residues. With 8 bases clipped from V and 9 bases from J, the junction kept 22 bases outside the gene matches. Germline V gene lookup returns CDR1 DFQATT and CDR2 SNEGSKA (reference sequence). Written as DNA, the CDR3 is TGCAGTTCAAACGAGCGGGACTCCGAACGTAGTGGTGAGCAGTTCTTC. Protein sequence: CSSNERDSERSGEQFF.

This clonotype was counted a few times. The J gene is TRBJ2-2, the V gene TRBV9, with D perhaps TRBD1 (6 bases). CDR3 length: 15 residues. Germline CDR1 and CDR2: SGDLS and YYNGEE. V lost 0 bases and J lost 4, with 10 bases in between. As DNA, the CDR3 is TGTGCCAGCAGCGTAGTCCCAGGGGCCACCGGGGAGCTGTTTTTT. Protein: CASSVVPGATGELFF. The variable domain in full, completed from reference TRBV9 and TRBJ2-2, reads DSGVTQTPKHLITATGQRVTLRCSPRSGDLSVYWYQQSLDQGLQFLIQYYNGEERAKGNILERFSAQQFPDLHSELNLSSLELGDSALYFCASSVVPGATGELFFGEGSRLTVL.

The chain has TRBV20-1 and TRBJ2-5; TRBD1 agrees at 10 bases. The germline V gene has CDR1 DFQATT and CDR2 SNEGSKA (reference sequence). After removal of 3 bases from V and 4 bases from J, the junction contained 14 bases not matched to a gene. The CDR3 is made up of 17 amino acids. In DNA form, the CDR3 reads TGCAGTGCTAGGGTAGGCCCGAGACAGGGGGCAGGAGAGACCCAGTACTTC. The encoded protein is CSARVGPRQGAGETQYF.

This clonotype was counted many times. The chain has TRBV7-6 and TRBJ2-1; no reliable D call. CDR3 length equals 13 residues. Trimming removed 4 bases from V and 15 bases from J, with 19 bases in between. Per the germline V gene, CDR1 is SGHVS and CDR2 is FNYEAQ. In DNA, the CDR3 is TGTGCCAGCAGCTCCCTAGGAGTGGTTAAACTGTTCTTC. As protein: CASSSLGVVKLFF.

This clonotype was seen repeatedly, ten times or more. The V and J genes are TRBV5-1 and TRBJ2-1; 7 nucleotides align to TRBD2. The germline V gene encodes CDR1 SGHRS and CDR2 YFSETQ. J gave up 6 bases and V 0 bases, and 9 bases lay outside the gene matches. The CDR3 spans 16 residues. CDR3 DNA sequence: TGCGCCAGCAGCTTGGATTGGCGGACTAGGGGCAATGAGCAGTTCTTC. Protein sequence: CASSLDWRTRGNEQFF.

On this clonotype itself: A much larger clone differs from this one at a single base, so this may be a read error. V is TRBV29-1 and J is TRBJ2-1; a possible D gene is TRBD2 (6 bases). This CDR3 contains 13 residues. Looked up from germline, CDR1 is SQVTM and CDR2 is ANQGSEA. The CDR3 DNA follows: TGCAGCGCTTCTAGCGCAACCTACAAAGAGCAGTTCTTC. Translating it yields CSASSATYKEQFF.

This clonotype was found a few times. J is TRBJ2-5 and V is TRBV18, with 12 bases lining up with TRBD2. V lost 2 bases to trimming and J lost 2 bases; unmatched junction nucleotides: 9. Germline CDR1 is KGHSH and CDR2 is LQKENI. The CDR3 has 18 amino acids. CDR3 nucleotides: TGTGCCAGCTCACCAGAACTAGCGGGAGGCCCGAAACAAGAGACCCAGTACTTC. Its translation: CASSPELAGGPKQETQYF.

In its sample, this clonotype was seen a few times. This sequence joins TRBV11-2 and TRBJ2-3; TRBD2 matches at 7 bases. V lost 1 base and J lost 1; bases outside the gene matches: 20. Germline-derived CDR1 and CDR2 are SGHAT and FQNNGV. The CDR3 totals 21 residues. The CDR3 DNA follows: TGTGCCAGCAGCTTAGTACACTCTGGGAGGGGACGGGAGAGGCGCACAGATACGCAGTATTTT. Protein: CASSLVHSGRGRERRTDTQYF.

This clonotype was counted many times. The V call is TRBV4-3, the J call TRBJ2-1, with TRBD2 matching 14 bases. This CDR3 spans 17 amino acids. V dropped 0 bases and J dropped 9; count of bases not matched to a gene: 7. The germline gives CDR1 LGHNA, CDR2 YSLEER. The CDR3 loop is CASSQDGTSGRRGEQFF. DNA of the CDR3: TGCGCCAGCAGCCAAGACGGGACTAGCGGGAGAAGGGGTGAGCAGTTCTTC.

The chain has TRBV12-3 or TRBV12-4 and TRBJ1-5; D is possibly TRBD1 (6 bases). V shed 10 bases and J shed 3 bases, with 16 bases lying between them. The CDR3 runs 14 residues. CDR3 protein: CATKRGGNNQPQHF. DNA of the CDR3: TGTGCCACCAAAAGGGGGGGAAACAATCAGCCCCAGCATTTT.

This clonotype appeared a few times. V gene TRBV7-9 combines with J gene TRBJ2-1, with D tentatively TRBD2 (6 bases). This CDR3 has 14 amino acids. Looked up from germline, CDR1 is SEHNR and CDR2 is FQNEAQ (reference sequence). V shed 1 base and J shed 12 bases, with 16 bases lying between them. Written as DNA, the CDR3 is TGTGCCAGCAGCTTAGGTGCTAGCGATTTAGGGCAGTTCTTC. Protein sequence: CASSLGASDLGQFF.

There are a few counts of this clonotype. The V call is TRBV7-9, the J call TRBJ2-1; 8 bases match TRBD1. Unmatched junction bases numbered 9, after V lost 11 bases and J lost 9 bases. CDR1 and CDR2 from the germline V gene are SEHNR and FQNEAQ (reference sequence). This CDR3 contains 12 residues. The CDR3 reads CAGEGQVGEQFF. The CDR3 nucleotides are TGTGCCGGCGAGGGACAGGTCGGTGAGCAGTTCTTC.

This clonotype was detected only a few times. The J gene is TRBJ2-3, the V gene TRBV3-1, with D tentatively TRBD2 (6 bases). Germline V lookup: CDR1 LGHDT, CDR2 YNNKEL (reference sequence). V lost 4 bases and J lost 7, with 12 bases in between. The CDR3 has 13 residues. The CDR3 protein is CASSPSSGYTQYF. As DNA, the CDR3 is TGTGCCAGCAGCCCGAGTAGCGGTTATACGCAGTATTTT.

At least ten counts were recorded for this clonotype. J is TRBJ1-2 and V is TRBV12-3 or TRBV12-4; 7 bases map to TRBD1. Trimming cost V 3 bases and J 8 bases; bases outside gene matches: 6. The CDR3 totals 13 residues. The CDR3 coding sequence is TGTGCCAGCAGTTTGGGACAGCTCCGGGGCTACACCTTC. Its protein product is CASSLGQLRGYTF.

This clonotype was counted only a few times. This sequence joins TRBV21-1 and TRBJ1-3. TRBV21-1 is listed as a pseudogene. The CDR3 totals 16 residues. CDR3 amino acids: CASSKEYSLSGNTIYF. CDR3 nucleotide sequence: TGTGCCAGCAGCAAAGAATACAGCCTCTCTGGAAACACCATATATTTT.

Concerning this clonotype itself: A much larger clone sits a single nucleotide away, making a read error possible. The rearrangement joins TRBV9 to TRBJ2-5; possible D gene TRBD1, 6 bases. V lost 4 bases and J lost 4, with 11 bases in between. Germline assignment: CDR1 SGDLS and CDR2 YYNGEE. This CDR3 has 13 residues. The DNA for the CDR3 is TGTGCCAGCAGCCCAGGACAGCCAGAGACCCAGTACTTC. Amino acids: CASSPGQPETQYF.